Sequencing of this TCR beta chain was carried out in a study of T cells after yellow fever vaccination. Study findings and constraints: Peaking faster, on day 5 versus 15, the secondary response was nonetheless weaker.

Germline V CDR1 and CDR2: SGDLS, YYNGEE. This CDR3 has 12 residues. V lost 4 bases and J lost 10, with 14 bases in between. In its sample, this clonotype was seen many times. Its antigen is still unknown. TCRdb re-derived calls from the 5' RACE reads in MiXCR, one entry per CDR3 protein. The sample has almost 70,000 distinct CDR3 sequences; 5% to 6.5% are singletons. The V gene is TRBV9, the J gene TRBJ1-2; maybe TRBD1 (5 bases). This specimen consisted of CD4+ T cells sorted from PBMCs, obtained roughly 15 days after the first yellow fever vaccination. The clonotype was recovered from a man between 18 and 29 years old who received the YFV17D yellow fever vaccine. CDR3 coding DNA: TGTGCCAGCAGCCCCCCCCCGGGACTCTACACCTTC. It specifies CASSPPPGLYTF.